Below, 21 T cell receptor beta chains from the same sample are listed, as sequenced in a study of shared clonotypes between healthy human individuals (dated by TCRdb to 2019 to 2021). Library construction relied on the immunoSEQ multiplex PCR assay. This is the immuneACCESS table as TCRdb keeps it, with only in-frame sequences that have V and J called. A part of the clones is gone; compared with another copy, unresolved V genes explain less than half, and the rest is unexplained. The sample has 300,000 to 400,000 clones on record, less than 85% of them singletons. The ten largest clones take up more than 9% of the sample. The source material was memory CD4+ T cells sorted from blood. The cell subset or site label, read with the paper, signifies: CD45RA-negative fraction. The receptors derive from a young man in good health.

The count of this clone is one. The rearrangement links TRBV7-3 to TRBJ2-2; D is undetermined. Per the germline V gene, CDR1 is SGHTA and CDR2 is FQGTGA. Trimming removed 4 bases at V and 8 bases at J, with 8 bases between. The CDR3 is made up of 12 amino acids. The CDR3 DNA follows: TGTGCCAGCAGCTACCGTGGTGGGGAGCTGTTTTTT. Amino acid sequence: CASSYRGGELFF.

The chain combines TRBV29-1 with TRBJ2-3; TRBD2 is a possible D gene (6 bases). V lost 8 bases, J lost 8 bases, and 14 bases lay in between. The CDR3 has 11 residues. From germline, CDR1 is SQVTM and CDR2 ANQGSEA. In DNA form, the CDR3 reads TGCAGCCGATTGTGGGGAGGTACGCAGTATTTT. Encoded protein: CSRLWGGTQYF.

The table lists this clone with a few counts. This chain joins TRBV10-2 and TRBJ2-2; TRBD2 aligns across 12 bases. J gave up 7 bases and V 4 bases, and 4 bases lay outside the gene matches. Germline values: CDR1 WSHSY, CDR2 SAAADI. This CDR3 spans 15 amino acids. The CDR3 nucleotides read TGCGCCAGCAGTGTTACTAGCGGGAGGATCGGGGAGCTGTTTTTT. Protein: CASSVTSGRIGELFF.

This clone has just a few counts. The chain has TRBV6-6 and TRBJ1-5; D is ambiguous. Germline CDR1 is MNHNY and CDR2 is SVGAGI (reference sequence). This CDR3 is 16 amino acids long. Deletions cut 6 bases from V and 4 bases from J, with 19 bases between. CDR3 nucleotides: TGTGCCAGCAGCCCTCTTACGGGGTCGGGAAATCAGCCCCAGCATTTT. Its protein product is CASSPLTGSGNQPQHF.

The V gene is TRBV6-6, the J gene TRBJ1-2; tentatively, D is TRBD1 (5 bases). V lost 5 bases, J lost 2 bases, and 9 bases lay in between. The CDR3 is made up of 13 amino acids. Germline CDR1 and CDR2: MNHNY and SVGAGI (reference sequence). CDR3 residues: CASSRGRNYGYTF. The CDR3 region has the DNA TGTGCCAGCAGTAGGGGCAGAAACTATGGCTACACCTTC.

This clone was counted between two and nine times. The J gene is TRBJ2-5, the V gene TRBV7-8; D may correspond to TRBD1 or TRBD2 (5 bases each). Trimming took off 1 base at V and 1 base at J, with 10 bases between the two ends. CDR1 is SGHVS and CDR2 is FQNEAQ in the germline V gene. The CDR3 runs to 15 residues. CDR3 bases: TGTGCCAGCAGCTTAGATGGGGGTCGCCAAGAGACCCAGTACTTC. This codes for CASSLDGGRQETQYF. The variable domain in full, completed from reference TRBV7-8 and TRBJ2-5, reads GAGVSQSPRYKVAKRGQDVALRCDPISGHVSLFWYQQALGQGPEFLTYFQNEAQLDKSGLPSDRFFAERPEGSVSTLKIQRTQQEDSAVYLCASSLDGGRQETQYFGPGTRLLVL.

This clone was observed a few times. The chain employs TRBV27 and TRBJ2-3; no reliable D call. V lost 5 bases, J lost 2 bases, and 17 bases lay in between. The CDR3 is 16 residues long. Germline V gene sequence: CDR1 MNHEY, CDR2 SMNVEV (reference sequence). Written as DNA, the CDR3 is TGTGCCAGCAGTCGGTTCGGAGCAAGGGACACAGATACGCAGTATTTT. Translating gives CASSRFGARDTDTQYF.

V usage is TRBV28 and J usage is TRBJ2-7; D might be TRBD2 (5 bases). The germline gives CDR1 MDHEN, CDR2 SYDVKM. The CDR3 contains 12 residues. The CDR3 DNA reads TGTGCTATAAACGGGAATTCCTACGAGCAGTACTTC. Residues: CAINGNSYEQYF. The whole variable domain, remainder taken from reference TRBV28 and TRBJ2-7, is DVKVTQSSRYLVKRTGEKVFLECVQDMDHENMFWYRQDPGLGLRLIYFSYDVKMKEKGDIPEGYSVSREKKERFSLILESASTNQTSMYLCAINGNSYEQYFGPGTRLTVT.

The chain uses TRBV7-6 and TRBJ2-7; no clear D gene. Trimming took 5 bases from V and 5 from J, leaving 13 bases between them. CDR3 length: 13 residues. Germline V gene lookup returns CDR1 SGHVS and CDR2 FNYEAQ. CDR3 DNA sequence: TGTGCCAGCAGCCCGCGTGATTTCGACGAGCAGTACTTC. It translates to CASSPRDFDEQYF.

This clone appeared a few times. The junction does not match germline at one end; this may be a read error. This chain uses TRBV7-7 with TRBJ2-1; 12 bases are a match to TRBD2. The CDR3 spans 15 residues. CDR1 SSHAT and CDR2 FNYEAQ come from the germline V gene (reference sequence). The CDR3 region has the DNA TGTGCTAGCAGCTCCGGACTAGCGGGGTACAATGAGCAGTTCTTC. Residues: CASSSGLAGYNEQFF.

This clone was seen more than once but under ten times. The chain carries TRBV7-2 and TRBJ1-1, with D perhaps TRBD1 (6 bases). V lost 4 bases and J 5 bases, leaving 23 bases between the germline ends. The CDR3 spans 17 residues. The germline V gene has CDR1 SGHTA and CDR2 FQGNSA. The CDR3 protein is CASSSGGQGYFRTEAFF. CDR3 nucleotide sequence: TGTGCCAGCAGCTCTGGGGGGCAGGGGTATTTCCGGACTGAAGCTTTCTTT.

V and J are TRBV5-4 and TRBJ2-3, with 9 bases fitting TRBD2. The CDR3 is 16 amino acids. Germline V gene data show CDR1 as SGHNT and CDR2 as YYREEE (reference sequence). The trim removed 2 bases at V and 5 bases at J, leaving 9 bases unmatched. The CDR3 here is CASSFGPSGAGDTQYF. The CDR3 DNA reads TGTGCCAGCAGCTTCGGGCCTAGCGGGGCCGGAGATACGCAGTATTTT.

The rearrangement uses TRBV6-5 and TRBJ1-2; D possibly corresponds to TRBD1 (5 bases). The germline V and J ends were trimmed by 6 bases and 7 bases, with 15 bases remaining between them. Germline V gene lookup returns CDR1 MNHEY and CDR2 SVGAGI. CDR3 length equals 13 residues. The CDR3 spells CASSRGRASGYTF. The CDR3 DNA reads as TGTGCCAGCAGCCGCGGCAGGGCTAGTGGCTACACCTTC.

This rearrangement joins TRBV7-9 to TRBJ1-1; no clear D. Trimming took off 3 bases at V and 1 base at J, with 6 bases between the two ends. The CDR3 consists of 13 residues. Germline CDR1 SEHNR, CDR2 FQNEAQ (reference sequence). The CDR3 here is CASSLLANTEAFF. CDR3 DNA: TGTGCCAGCAGCTTGCTCGCGAACACTGAAGCTTTCTTT.

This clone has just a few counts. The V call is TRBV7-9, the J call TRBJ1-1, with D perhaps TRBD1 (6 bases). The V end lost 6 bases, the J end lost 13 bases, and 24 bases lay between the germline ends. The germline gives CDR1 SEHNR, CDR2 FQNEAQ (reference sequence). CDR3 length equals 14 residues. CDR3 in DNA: TGTGCCAGCAGGAACGAGGGGGAAACCGGGAAGCTTTTCTTT. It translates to CASRNEGETGKLFF.

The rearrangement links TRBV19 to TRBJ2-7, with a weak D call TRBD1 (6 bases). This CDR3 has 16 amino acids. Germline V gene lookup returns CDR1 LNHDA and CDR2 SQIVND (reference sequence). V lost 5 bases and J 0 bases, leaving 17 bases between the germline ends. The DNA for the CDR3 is TGTGCCAGTAGTCCCTGGACAGACTTATTCTCCTACGAGCAGTACTTC. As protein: CASSPWTDLFSYEQYF. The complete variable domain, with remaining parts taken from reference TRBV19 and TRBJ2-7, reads DGGITQSPKYLFRKEGQNVTLSCEQNLNHDAMYWYRQDPGQGLRLIYYSQIVNDFQKGDIAEGYSVSREKKESFPLTVTSAQKNPTAFYLCASSPWTDLFSYEQYFGPGTRLTVT.

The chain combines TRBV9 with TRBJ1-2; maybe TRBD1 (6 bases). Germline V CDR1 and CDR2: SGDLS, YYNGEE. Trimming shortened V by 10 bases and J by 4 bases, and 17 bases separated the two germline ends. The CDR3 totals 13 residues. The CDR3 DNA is TGTGCCTTAGCAGGGGAGACTAGCTATGGCTACACCTTC. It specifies CALAGETSYGYTF. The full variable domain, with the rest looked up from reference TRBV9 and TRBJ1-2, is DSGVTQTPKHLITATGQRVTLRCSPRSGDLSVYWYQQSLDQGLQFLIQYYNGEERAKGNILERFSAQQFPDLHSELNLSSLELGDSALYFCALAGETSYGYTFGSGTRLTVV.

CDR3 amino acids: CAIAPGNPDTQYF. The CDR3 DNA sequence: TGTGCCATCGCCCCCGGGAACCCCGATACGCAGTATTTT. The chain uses TRBV10-3 and TRBJ2-3, with D perhaps TRBD2 (5 bases). Germline V CDR1 and CDR2: ENHRY, SYGVKD. V was shortened by 8 bases and J by 6 bases, with 15 bases between the two germline ends. CDR3 length equals 13 residues.

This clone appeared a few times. CDR3 sequence: CASSGTSRADTQYF. In DNA form, the CDR3 reads TGCGCCAGCAGCGGGACTAGTCGGGCAGATACGCAGTATTTT. This rearrangement joins TRBV10-2 to TRBJ2-3, with TRBD2 matching over 8 bases. CDR1 WSHSY and CDR2 SAAADI come from the germline V gene. V was pared by 6 bases and J by 4 bases, with 6 bases of the junction left unmatched. The CDR3 spans 14 residues.

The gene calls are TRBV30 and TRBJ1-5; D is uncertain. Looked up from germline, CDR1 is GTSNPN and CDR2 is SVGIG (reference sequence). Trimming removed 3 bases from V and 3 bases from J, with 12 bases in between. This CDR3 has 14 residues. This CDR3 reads CAWRRPFSNQPQHF. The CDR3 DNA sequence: TGTGCCTGGAGACGACCCTTTTCCAATCAGCCCCAGCATTTT.

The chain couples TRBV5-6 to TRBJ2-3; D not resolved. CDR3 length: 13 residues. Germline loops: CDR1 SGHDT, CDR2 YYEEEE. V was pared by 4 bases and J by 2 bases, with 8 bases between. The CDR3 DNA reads TGTGCCAGCAGCCCGAAGGACACAGATACGCAGTATTTT. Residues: CASSPKDTDTQYF.